This T cell receptor beta chain was found in a study of Ad26.COV2.S vaccination and SARS-CoV-2 variants. Treatment of the sample: about 20 received Ad26.COV2.S at low or high dose, single or two shots; several received placebo; per-sample allocation not given. It was on day 63 after the first vaccine or placebo injection that samples were taken. Immunization relied on an Ad26 vector, which expressed Wuhan-strain SARS-CoV-2 spike. As for this clone: Antigen specificity is unknown.

There are 14 residues in the CDR3. V was pared by 3 bases and J by 4 bases, with 3 bases of the junction left unmatched. Per the germline V gene, CDR1 is LNHNV and CDR2 is YYDKDF (reference sequence). Clones were sequenced by immunoSEQ multiplex PCR, and TCRdb holds only the in-frame ones, with some missing. Of over 400,000 clones listed, 90% were seen once; the top ten hold about 4.5%. Study observations and caveats: Among vaccine recipients, spike-specific TCR breadth exceeded that of placebo recipients.

J is TRBJ2-7 and V is TRBV15; 10 positions match TRBD1. The sequencing here drew on peripheral blood, taken in a trial of Ad26.COV2.S vaccine versus placebo. The TCR sequence derives from a person aged 18 to 65 who received the Ad26.COV2.S COVID-19 vaccine or a placebo. The DNA of the CDR3 is TGTGCCACCAGCAGGGGGACAGGGGTGTACGAGCAGTACTTC. This sequence encodes CATSRGTGVYEQYF.